These T cell receptor beta chains were read from a single sample in a study of CD8 T cells in Susac syndrome. MiXCR was run by TCRdb on the immunoSEQ multiplex PCR reads, yielding one entry per CDR3 protein. The table records about 83,000 distinct CDR3 sequences, roughly 96% of them present only once. The sequenced material came from CD8+ T cells from PBMCs. These receptors came from a human donor with Susac syndrome. CDR3s leave out the opening cysteine and the closing phenylalanine or tryptophan. A D gene is named only where the DNA matches it firmly.

d_call j_call v_call cdr3_aa
TRBD2 TRBJ2-1 TRBV4-3 ASSPWVAGGMEQF
- TRBJ1-5 TRBV6-2/TRBV6-3 ASSYITENQPQH
- TRBJ1-5 TRBV6-2/TRBV6-3 ASSNGGSGQPQH
- TRBJ2-1 TRBV9 ASSVGWDHSYNEQF
- TRBJ2-5 TRBV5-1 ASSLEGTWGETQY
- TRBJ2-2 TRBV11-1 ARTVRPGELF
TRBD2 TRBJ2-1 TRBV29-1 SVADSGGYNEQF
- TRBJ2-3 TRBV6-5 ASSLVSTDTQY
TRBD1 TRBJ1-1 TRBV4-3 ASSQGDRLNTEAF
- TRBJ2-7 TRBV15 ATSSDRRSYEQY
- TRBJ1-5 TRBV15 ATSRGWGHGQPQH
- TRBJ2-2 TRBV20-1 SASPPSYNTGELF
- TRBJ2-1 TRBV10-3 AISMAGVGNEQF
TRBD1 TRBJ2-5 TRBV4-1 ASSSGTGVVETQY
- TRBJ2-3 TRBV4-3 ASSQDLGTDTQY
TRBD2 TRBJ2-1 TRBV7-3 ASSLTPTSGYNEQF
- TRBJ2-2 TRBV3-1 ASSQGFSTGELF
- TRBJ2-5 TRBV24-1 ATSANEGTVRY
- TRBJ1-5 TRBV15 ATSRDRGSPQH
TRBD1 TRBJ2-7 TRBV15 ATSLDRGSYEQY
TRBD2 TRBJ2-1 TRBV19 ASSPLTSGGNEQF
- TRBJ2-3 TRBV18 ASSPGGADTDTQY
TRBD2 TRBJ2-1 TRBV12-3/TRBV12-4 ASSVAGGREQF
TRBD1 TRBJ1-1 TRBV12-3/TRBV12-4 ASSGGTPWRNTEAF
TRBD1 TRBJ1-2 TRBV25-1 ASSAPDRSFYGYT
TRBD1 TRBJ1-4 TRBV29-1 SVEETGQGRKLF
- TRBJ2-7 TRBV5-4 ASSPGPGETYEQY
- TRBJ2-7 TRBV15 ATSRDTESYEQY
- TRBJ2-1 TRBV5-4 ASSIGKYNEQF
- TRBJ2-3 TRBV5-6 ASSPLSGTQY
- TRBJ1-2 TRBV29-1 SVVDRYGYT
- TRBJ2-3 TRBV12-5 ASGPAGNTDTQY
- TRBJ2-1 TRBV29-1 SVEDPAGAREQF
- TRBJ2-7 TRBV5-1 ASSLAGSNEQY
TRBD1 TRBJ2-4 TRBV9 ASSGGQGGIQY
- TRBJ1-1 TRBV28 ASSVAAWGTEAF
- TRBJ2-6 TRBV13 ASSPTGTTGANVLT
- TRBJ2-2 TRBV20-1 SASTGLHGELF
TRBD1 TRBJ2-5 TRBV6-2/TRBV6-3 ASSPRQGSQETQY
- TRBJ1-6 TRBV7-9 ASSSPEADTSPLH
TRBD2 TRBJ2-5 TRBV18 ASSPRWLAEETQY
- TRBJ1-2 TRBV30 AWSVGLANYGYT
- TRBJ2-1 TRBV12-3/TRBV12-4 ASLDRISYNEQF
- TRBJ2-7 TRBV20-1 SATPPNYEQY
- TRBJ2-7 TRBV27 ASSPGTVYEQY
- TRBJ2-1 TRBV11-2 ASSLGGKYNEQF